What follows describes a single TCR beta chain. The antigen is undetermined. The CDR3 is 16 residues long. The J segment lost 0 bases and the V segment lost 5 bases, leaving 10 bases of the junction unmatched. The germline gives CDR1 SGHNT, CDR2 YYREEE (reference sequence). The entry originates in a study of T cell responses to AZD1222 COVID-19 vaccine. Study-level results: It was only a handful of AZD1222 recipients who were seropositive at baseline. Donors, mostly white British, included more females; clonal diversity was possibly underestimated.

Sequencing used immunoSEQ multiplex PCR; TCRdb keeps in-frame clones, though not all of them. The top ten hold over 7% of the sample, which has about 140,000 clones, approximately 85% seen once. The receptor was isolated from an adult in good health. The genes are TRBV5-4 and TRBJ1-2, with TRBD1 matching 7 bases. This sample comprised peripheral blood, obtained on day 0 of AZD1222 vaccination. The CDR3 sequence is CASSREAGGTNYGYTF. The CDR3 DNA sequence: TGTGCCAGCAGTCGAGAAGCAGGGGGGACTAACTATGGCTACACCTTC.